This TCR beta chain was sequenced in a study of blood T cell repertoires in COVID-19. In the study overall: The study drew acute and convalescent COVID-19 samples from the United States, Italy and Spain.

The CDR3 has 13 residues. Trimming shortened V by 0 bases and J by 5 bases, and 7 bases separated the two germline ends. Germline CDR1 and CDR2: ENHRY and SYGVKD. Sequencing was performed with immunoSEQ multiplex PCR; in TCRdb, only in-frame clones are kept and a portion is missing. The sample lists about 120,000 clones, almost 85% occurring once. This TCR was recovered from a man aged 70 or older with active or convalescent COVID-19. The V and J genes are TRBV10-3 and TRBJ1-1; TRBD1 might be the D (5 bases). The specimen was peripheral blood. The CDR3 nucleotides read TGTGCCATCAGTGAGTCGACAGTGACTGAAGCTTTCTTT. Translating gives CAISESTVTEAFF.